This T cell receptor beta chain was captured in a study of blood T cell repertoires in COVID-19. Across the whole study: COVID-19 samples collected from the United States, Italy and Spain covered acute and convalescent phases. The analysed material was cDNA or gDNA that came from T cells, B-cell-depleted T cells, or PBMCs.

Self-reported history from a screening survey and questionnaire set each donor's cohort. The repertoire was sequenced with immunoSEQ multiplex PCR; TCRdb's copy has only in-frame clones and lacks some. The table shows 450,000 or so clones, with roughly 91% occurring only once. The CDR3 has 14 amino acids. Trimming stripped 6 bases from V and 7 bases from J, with 13 bases between. Germline loops: CDR1 MNHEY, CDR2 SVGAGI. The sequence was collected from a man younger than 35 who had recovered from COVID-19. The V call is TRBV6-5, the J call TRBJ1-6; D not certain. Sequenced: PBMCs or T cells enriched from blood (not recorded which). The CDR3, as DNA: TGTGCCAGCAGATCCTGGGAGGAAAATTCACCCCTCCACTTT. Protein product: CASRSWEENSPLHF.